The clone carrying this T cell receptor beta chain was observed a few times. Using its own MiXCR run on the 5' RACE reads, TCRdb lists one record per CDR3 protein. This repertoire shows about 560,000 distinct CDR3 sequences, about 20% found once; its top ten account for approximately 12%. This CDR3 is built from 15 residues. The V end was cut by 2 bases, the J end by 3 bases, with 13 bases between. From germline, CDR1 is SGHDT and CDR2 YYEEEE. The record originates from a study of T-cell memory formation after mild COVID-19. The chain joins TRBV5-6 to TRBJ2-3, with D perhaps TRBD1 or TRBD2 (7 bases each). The sample consisted of PBMCs or a T cell subset sorted from them (not recorded which). The receptor comes from an adult woman who had mild COVID-19 (a few samples of this study predate the infection). Cell type and time point are not known. CDR3 nucleotide sequence: TGTGCCAGCAGCTTTTGGCAGGGGGGGACAGATACGCAGTATTTT. It encodes CASSFWQGGTDTQYF. The variable domain in full, with the rest retrieved from reference TRBV5-6 and TRBJ2-3, is DAGVTQSPTHLIKTRGQQVTLRCSPKSGHDTVSWYQQALGQGPQFIFQYYEEEERQRGNFPDRFSGHQFPNYSSELNVNALLLGDSALYLCASSFWQGGTDTQYFGPGTRLTVL.